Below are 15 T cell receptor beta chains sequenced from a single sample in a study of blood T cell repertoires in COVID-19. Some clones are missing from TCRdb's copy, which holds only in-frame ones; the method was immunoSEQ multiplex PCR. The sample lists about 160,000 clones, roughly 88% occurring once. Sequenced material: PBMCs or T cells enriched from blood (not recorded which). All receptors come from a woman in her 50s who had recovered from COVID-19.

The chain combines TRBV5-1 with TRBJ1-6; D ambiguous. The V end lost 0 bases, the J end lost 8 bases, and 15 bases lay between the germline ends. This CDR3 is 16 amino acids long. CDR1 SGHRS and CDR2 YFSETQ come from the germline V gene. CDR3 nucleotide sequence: TGCGCCAGCAGCTTGGAGGGAGCGCGTTCGGATTCACCCCTCCACTTT. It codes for CASSLEGARSDSPLHF.

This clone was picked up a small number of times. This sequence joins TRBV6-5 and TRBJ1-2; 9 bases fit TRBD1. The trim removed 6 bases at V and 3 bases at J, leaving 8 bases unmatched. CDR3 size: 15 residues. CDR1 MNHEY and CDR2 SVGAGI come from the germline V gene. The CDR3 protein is CASRSPGDRDYGYTF. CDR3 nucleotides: TGTGCCAGCAGATCCCCCGGGGACAGGGACTATGGCTACACCTTC.

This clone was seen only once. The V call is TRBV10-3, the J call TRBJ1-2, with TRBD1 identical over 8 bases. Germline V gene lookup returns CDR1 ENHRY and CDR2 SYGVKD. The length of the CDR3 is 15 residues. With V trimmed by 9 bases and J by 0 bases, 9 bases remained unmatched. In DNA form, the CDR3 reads TGTGCCATACTTTTGACAGGGGAAGCTAACTATGGCTACACCTTC. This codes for CAILLTGEANYGYTF.

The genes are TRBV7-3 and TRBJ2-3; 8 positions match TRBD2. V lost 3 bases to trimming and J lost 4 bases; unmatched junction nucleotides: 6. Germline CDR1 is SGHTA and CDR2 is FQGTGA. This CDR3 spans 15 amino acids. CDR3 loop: CASSFSGGPSDTQYF. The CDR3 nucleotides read TGTGCCAGCAGCTTCTCGGGGGGGCCCTCAGATACGCAGTATTTT.

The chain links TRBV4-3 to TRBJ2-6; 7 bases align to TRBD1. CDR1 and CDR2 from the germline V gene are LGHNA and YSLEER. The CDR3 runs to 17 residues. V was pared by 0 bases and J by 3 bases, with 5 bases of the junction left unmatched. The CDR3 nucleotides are TGCGCCAGCAGCCAAGAGGGCAGGGGGTATGGGGCCAACGTCCTGACTTTC. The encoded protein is CASSQEGRGYGANVLTF.

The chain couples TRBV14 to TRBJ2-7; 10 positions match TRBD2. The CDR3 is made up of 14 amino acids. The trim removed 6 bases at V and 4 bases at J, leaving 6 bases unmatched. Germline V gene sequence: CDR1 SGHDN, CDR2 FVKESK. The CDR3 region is CASSRAGGLYEQYF. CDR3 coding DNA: TGTGCCAGCAGTAGAGCGGGGGGGCTTTACGAGCAGTACTTC.

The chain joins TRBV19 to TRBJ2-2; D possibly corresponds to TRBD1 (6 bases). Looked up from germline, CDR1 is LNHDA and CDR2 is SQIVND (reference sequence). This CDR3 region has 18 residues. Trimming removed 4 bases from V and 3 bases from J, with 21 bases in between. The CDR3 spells CASSTIRIPGQDTGELFF. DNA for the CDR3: TGTGCCAGTAGTACGATTCGGATTCCGGGACAAGACACCGGGGAGCTGTTTTTT.

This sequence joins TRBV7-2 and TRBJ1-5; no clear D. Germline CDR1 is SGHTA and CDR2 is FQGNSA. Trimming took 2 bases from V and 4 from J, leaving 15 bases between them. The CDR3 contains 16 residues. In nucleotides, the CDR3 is TGTGCCAGCAGCTTATATGGTGGGAGGAATAATCAGCCCCAGCATTTT. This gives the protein CASSLYGGRNNQPQHF. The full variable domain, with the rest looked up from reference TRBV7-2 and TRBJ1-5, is GAGVSQSPSNKVTEKGKDVELRCDPISGHTALYWYRQSLGQGLEFLIYFQGNSAPDKSGLPSDRFSAERTGGSVSTLTIQRTQQEDSAVYLCASSLYGGRNNQPQHFGDGTRLSIL.

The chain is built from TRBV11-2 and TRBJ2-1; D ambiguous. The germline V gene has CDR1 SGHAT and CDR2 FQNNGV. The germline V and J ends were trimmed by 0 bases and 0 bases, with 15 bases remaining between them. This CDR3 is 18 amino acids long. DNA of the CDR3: TGTGCCAGCAGCTTAGATCCCTCCAAACTTCTCTCCTACAATGAGCAGTTCTTC. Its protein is CASSLDPSKLLSYNEQFF.

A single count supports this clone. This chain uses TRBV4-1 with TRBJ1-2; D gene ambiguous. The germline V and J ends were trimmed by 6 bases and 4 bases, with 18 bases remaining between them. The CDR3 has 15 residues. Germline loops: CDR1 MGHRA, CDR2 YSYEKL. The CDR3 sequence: CASSQLREKGYGYTF. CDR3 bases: TGCGCCAGCAGTCAACTGCGGGAAAAGGGCTATGGCTACACCTTC.

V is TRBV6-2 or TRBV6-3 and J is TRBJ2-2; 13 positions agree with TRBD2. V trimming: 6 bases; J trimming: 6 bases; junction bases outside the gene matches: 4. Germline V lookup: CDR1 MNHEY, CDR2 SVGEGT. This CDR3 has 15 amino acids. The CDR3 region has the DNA TGTGCCAGCAGCCGACTAGCGGGGGGCCCCGGGGAGCTGTTTTTT. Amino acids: CASSRLAGGPGELFF.

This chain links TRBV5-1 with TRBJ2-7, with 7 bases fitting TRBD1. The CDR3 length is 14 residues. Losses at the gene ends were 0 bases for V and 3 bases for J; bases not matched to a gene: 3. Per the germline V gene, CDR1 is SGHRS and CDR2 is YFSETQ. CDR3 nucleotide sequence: TGCGCCAGCAGCTTGGAGACAGGGCTCTACGAGCAGTACTTC. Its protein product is CASSLETGLYEQYF.

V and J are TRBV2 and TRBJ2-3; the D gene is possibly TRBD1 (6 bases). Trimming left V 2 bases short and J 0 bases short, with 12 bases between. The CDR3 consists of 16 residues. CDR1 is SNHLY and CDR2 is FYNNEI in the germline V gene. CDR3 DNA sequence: TGTGCCAGCAGTGAATCCGGACAGATTAGCACAGATACGCAGTATTTT. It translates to CASSESGQISTDTQYF. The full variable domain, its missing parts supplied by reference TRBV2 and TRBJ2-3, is EPEVTQTPSHQVTQMGQEVILRCVPISNHLYFYWYRQILGQKVEFLVSFYNNEISEKSEIFDDQFSVERPDGSNFTLKIRSTKLEDSAMYFCASSESGQISTDTQYFGPGTRLTVL.

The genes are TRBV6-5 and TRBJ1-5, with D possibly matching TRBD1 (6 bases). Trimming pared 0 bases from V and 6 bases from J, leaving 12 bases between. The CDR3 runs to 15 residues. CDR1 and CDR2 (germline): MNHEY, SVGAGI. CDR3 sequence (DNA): TGTGCCAGCAGTTACTCGAGGGAGGGGGTTCAGCCCCAGCATTTT. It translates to CASSYSREGVQPQHF.

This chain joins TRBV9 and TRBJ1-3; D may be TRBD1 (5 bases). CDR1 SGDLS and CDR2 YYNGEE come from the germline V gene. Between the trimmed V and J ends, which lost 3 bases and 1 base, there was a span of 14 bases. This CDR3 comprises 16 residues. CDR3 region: CASSGMGPDSGNTIYF. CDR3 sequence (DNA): TGTGCCAGCAGCGGAATGGGGCCTGATTCTGGAAACACCATATATTTT.